What follows describes a single TCR beta chain. This CDR3 contains 19 residues. V lost 1 base and J 5 bases, leaving 24 bases between the germline ends. The germline V gene has CDR1 SGHNT and CDR2 YENEEA. All donors participated as healthy donors of bone marrow. These data are taken from a study of cytomegalovirus exposure and HLA in healthy donors. Vbeta (60) and Jbeta (13) primers were used in the PCR. Sequencing used immunoSEQ multiplex PCR; TCRdb keeps in-frame clones, though not all of them. The sample includes about 85,000 clones, 60% to 80% of them seen just once. The specimen sequenced was PBMCs. The chain employs TRBV11-3 and TRBJ2-1; no clear D. This TCR was sampled from a woman aged 50 to 60 in good health and CMV-seropositive. The CDR3 region is CASSLGGYFPPQINNEQFF. For the CDR3, the DNA is TGTGCCAGCAGCTTAGGCGGTTACTTTCCCCCTCAGATAAACAATGAGCAGTTCTTC.